This TCR beta chain was obtained from a study of CD8 T cells in ankylosing spondylitis. V lost 1 base to trimming and J lost 2 bases, with 12 bases between them. Germline CDR1 SGHVS, CDR2 FQNEAQ. The CDR3 loop spans 15 amino acids. Concerning this clonotype itself: The antigen remains unidentified.

General study findings and limits: Some of the motif variants had earlier been found in reactive arthritis patients' fluid and blood.

TCRdb reprocessed the 5' RACE reads with MiXCR, giving one entry per CDR3 protein. The sample holds 270,000 or so distinct CDR3 sequences, more than 15% seen once. Material: blood, either unsorted or a sorted T cell fraction (not recorded which). V is TRBV7-8 and J is TRBJ2-7, with D tentatively TRBD2 (7 bases). The source of this sequence is a male donor with ankylosing spondylitis or in good health (not recorded which). This chain's CDR3 is CASSLGGGQTYEQYF. CDR3 sequence (DNA): TGTGCCAGCAGCTTAGGGGGGGGGCAAACCTACGAGCAGTACTTC.